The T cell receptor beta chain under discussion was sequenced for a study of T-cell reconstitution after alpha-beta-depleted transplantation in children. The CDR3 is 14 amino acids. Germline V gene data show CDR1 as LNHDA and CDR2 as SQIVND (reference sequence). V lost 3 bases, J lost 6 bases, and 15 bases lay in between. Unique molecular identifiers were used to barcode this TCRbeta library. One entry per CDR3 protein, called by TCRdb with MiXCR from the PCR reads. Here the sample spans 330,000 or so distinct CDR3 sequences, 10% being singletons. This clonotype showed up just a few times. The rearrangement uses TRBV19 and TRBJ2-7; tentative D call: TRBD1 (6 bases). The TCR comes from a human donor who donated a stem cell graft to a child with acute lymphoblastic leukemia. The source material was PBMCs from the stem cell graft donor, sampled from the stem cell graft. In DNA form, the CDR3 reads TGTGCCAGTAGTATTGGGACACACTTCAGCGAGCAGTACTTC. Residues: CASSIGTHFSEQYF.